The entry that follows covers one T cell receptor beta chain sequence. This specimen belongs to a study of blood T cell repertoires in COVID-19. As for the study in general: Acute-phase and convalescent COVID-19 samples originated in the United States, Italy and Spain. The analysed material was cDNA or gDNA that came from T cells, B-cell-depleted T cells, or PBMCs.

TCRdb keeps only in-frame clones here, not all; method: immunoSEQ multiplex PCR. Of around 120,000 clones listed, approximately 82% are singletons. The CDR3 totals 12 residues. Per the germline V gene, CDR1 is MNHEY and CDR2 is SVGEGT. Trimming pared 5 bases from V and 5 bases from J, leaving 9 bases between. This chain connects TRBV6-2 or TRBV6-3 to TRBJ1-2; D possibly corresponds to TRBD1 (6 bases). Sequencing was performed on peripheral blood. The receptor was derived from a man aged 40-50 years with active or convalescent COVID-19. This chain's CDR3 is CASSDQGYGYTF. CDR3 DNA: TGTGCCAGCAGTGATCAGGGGTATGGCTACACCTTC.